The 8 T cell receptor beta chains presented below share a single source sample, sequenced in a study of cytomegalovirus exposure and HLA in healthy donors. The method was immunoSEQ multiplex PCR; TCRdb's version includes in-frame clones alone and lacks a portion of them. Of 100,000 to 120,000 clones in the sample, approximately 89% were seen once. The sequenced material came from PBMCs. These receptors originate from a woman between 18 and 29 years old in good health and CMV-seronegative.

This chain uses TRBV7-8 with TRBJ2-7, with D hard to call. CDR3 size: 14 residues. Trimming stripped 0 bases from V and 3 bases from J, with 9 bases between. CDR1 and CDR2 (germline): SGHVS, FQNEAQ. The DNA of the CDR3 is TGTGCCAGCAGCTTAGCGGCCCTCAGCTACGAGCAGTACTTC. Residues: CASSLAALSYEQYF.

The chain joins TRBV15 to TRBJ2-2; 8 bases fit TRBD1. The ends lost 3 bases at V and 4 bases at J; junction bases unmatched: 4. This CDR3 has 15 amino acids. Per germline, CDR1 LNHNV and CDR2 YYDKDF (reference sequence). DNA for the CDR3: TGTGCCACCAGCAGGGGGACAGGCCTCACCGGGGAGCTGTTTTTT. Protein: CATSRGTGLTGELFF.

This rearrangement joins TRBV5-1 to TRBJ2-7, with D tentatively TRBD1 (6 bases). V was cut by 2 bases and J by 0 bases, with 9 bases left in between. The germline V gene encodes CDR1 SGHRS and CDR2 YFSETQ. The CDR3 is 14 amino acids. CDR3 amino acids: CASSLQTGSYEQYF. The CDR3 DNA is TGCGCCAGCAGCTTACAGACAGGCTCCTACGAGCAGTACTTC.

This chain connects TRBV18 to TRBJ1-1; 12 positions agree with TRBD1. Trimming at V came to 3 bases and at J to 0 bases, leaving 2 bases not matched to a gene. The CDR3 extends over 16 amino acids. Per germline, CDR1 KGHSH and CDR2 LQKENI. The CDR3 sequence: CASSPGQGALNTEAFF. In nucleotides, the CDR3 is TGTGCCAGCTCACCGGGACAGGGGGCTTTGAACACTGAAGCTTTCTTT. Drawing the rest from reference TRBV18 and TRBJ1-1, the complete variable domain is NAGVMQNPRHLVRRRGQEARLRCSPMKGHSHVYWYRQLPEEGLKFMVYLQKENIIDESGMPKERFSAEFPKEGPSILRIQQVVRGDSAAYFCASSPGQGALNTEAFFGQGTRLTVV.

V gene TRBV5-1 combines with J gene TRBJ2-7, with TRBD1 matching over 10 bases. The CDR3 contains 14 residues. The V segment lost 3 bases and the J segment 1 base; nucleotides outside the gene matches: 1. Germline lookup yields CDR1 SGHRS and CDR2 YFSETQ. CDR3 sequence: CASSSDRGSYEQYF. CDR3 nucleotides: TGCGCCAGCAGCTCGGACAGGGGGTCCTACGAGCAGTACTTC.

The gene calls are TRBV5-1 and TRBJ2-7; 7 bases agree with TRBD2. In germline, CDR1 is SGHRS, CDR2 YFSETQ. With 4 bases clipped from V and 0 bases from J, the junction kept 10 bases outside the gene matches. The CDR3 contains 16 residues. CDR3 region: CASSPVAGVGSYEQYF. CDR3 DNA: TGCGCCAGCAGCCCGGTTGCGGGGGTCGGCTCCTACGAGCAGTACTTC. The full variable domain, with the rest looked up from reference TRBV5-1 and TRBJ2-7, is KAGVTQTPRYLIKTRGQQVTLSCSPISGHRSVSWYQQTPGQGLQFLFEYFSETQRNKGNFPGRFSGRQFSNSRSEMNVSTLELGDSALYLCASSPVAGVGSYEQYFGPGTRLTVT.

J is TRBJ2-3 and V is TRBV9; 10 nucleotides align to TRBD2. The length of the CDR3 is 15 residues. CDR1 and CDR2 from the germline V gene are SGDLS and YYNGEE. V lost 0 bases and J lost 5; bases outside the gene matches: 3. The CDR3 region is CASSVEAGGIDTQYF. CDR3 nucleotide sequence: TGTGCCAGCAGCGTAGAAGCGGGAGGGATAGATACGCAGTATTTT.

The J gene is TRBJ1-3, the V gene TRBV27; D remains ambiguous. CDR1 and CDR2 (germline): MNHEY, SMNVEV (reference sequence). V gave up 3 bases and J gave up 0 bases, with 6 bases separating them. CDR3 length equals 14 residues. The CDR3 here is CASSFASSGNTIYF. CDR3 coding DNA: TGTGCCAGCAGTTTCGCGAGCTCTGGAAACACCATATATTTT.